The text below deals with one TCR beta chain. The antigen this receptor binds is unknown. Within one base of it there is no much larger clone, and no base qualities were kept. These data are taken from a study of persistence of HIV-infected CD4 T cells (dated by TCRdb to 2018 to 2020). Regarding the complete study: CMV- and HIV-1 Gag-responding CD4+ T cells were isolated from ART-treated individuals so that antigen-driven clonal expansion of HIV-1-infected cells could be examined. The median time the participants had spent on suppressive ART was approximately eight years. Apart from a couple of participants who underwent leukapheresis at a single time point, peripheral blood samples of up to 180 mL were collected from participants at multiple time points. The clonality of all cells in each sorted population was assessed by TCRbeta sequencing, whereas the clonality of infected cells was assessed by proviral sequencing. For the TCR cluster analysis across participants, 8 or 9 participants were included for CMV and over five participants for Gag.

At the junction V is shortened by 6 bases and J by 6 bases; bases outside the gene matches: 11. CDR1 and CDR2 (SGHNT, YYREEE) derive from the germline V gene (reference sequence). The CDR3 holds 15 amino acids from the cysteine to the phenylalanine. The retained sequence is limited to the CDR3, 45 bases, with the frame set at the first base. Interpreted using the paper, the treatment or condition label stands for: suppressive antiretroviral therapy. Cells were stimulated with a pool of overlapping HIV-1 Gag 15-mer peptides at approximately 0.92 ug per peptide per mL. Memory CD4+ T cells that did not respond, being CD40L-negative, CD69-negative and CD45RO-high, were sorted as memory populations depleted of antigen-responding cells. HIV-1-infected adults in whom suppressive ART had been started during chronic infection were enrolled as participants. For at least 4 years, the participants' plasma HIV-1 RNA had been undetectable, below 50 copies/mL. To be included, participants needed a CD4+ T cell count above 400 cells/uL and a positive CMV serology. Before stimulation, PBMCs were isolated using density centrifugation and depleted of CD8+ T cells. For roughly 18 hours, CD8-depleted PBMCs were stimulated with anti-CD28/CD49d costimulation, a CD40-blocking antibody, and enfuvirtide, which was added to prevent new infections. Cells were sorted on a Beckman Coulter MoFlo Legacy or XDP sorter, with propidium iodide excluding dead cells. The QIAamp DNA Mini Kit was used for genomic DNA extraction from samples above one million cells, and the Quick-DNA Microprep Kit was used otherwise.

The immunoSEQ hsTCRB assay version 4, run in survey mode, was used to sequence TCRbeta repertoires from genomic DNA. Genomic DNA was diluted to 7.5 to 10 ng/uL, and up to roughly 1 ug per sample was used for TCRbeta sequencing. Processing in the source paper ran as follows. TCRbeta data analysis was done in ImmunoSeq Analyzer 3.0, and diversity was calculated on productive nucleotide rearrangements. Using the Immunarch R package, the improved Chao index served to estimate lower-bound TCR diversity and the Gini coefficient served to estimate clonality. Nucleotide rearrangements that differed but encoded the same CDR3beta amino acid sequence were counted as separate clonotypes. Differential abundance analysis identified TCRbeta sequences significantly enriched in antigen-responding cells relative to anti-CD3/anti-CD28-activated cells. GLIPH2 clustered TCRs by predicted peptide-MHC specificity, both within individual participants and across merged participant data sets. Held by TCRdb, this immuneACCESS table contains in-frame sequences only and omits some clones. Under half of the omission traces to an unresolved V gene where checked; the cause of the rest is unknown. Clone size and the V and J calls come from that table; the DNA yielded D and trimming. The sample yields about 35,000 clones; 85% to 90% were counted once. The ten largest clones add up to 4.5% to 6% of the sample.

Findings and caveats that apply to the study as a whole: Bulk TCR analyses could not be limited to the rare CMV-responding cells that actually contained HIV-1 proviruses. A correlation was observed between TCR oligoclonality and proviral oligoclonality within the same sorted populations. Significantly lower TCRbeta richness was observed in CMV- and Gag-responding cells than in anti-CD3/anti-CD28-responding cells, and higher oligoclonality was observed in CMV-responding cells than in CD3/CD28-stimulated and Gag-responding cells. Only a small number of individuals took part in the study, and only a limited range of antigens was tested. Degenerate expanded CDR3beta sequences were enriched in antigen-responding cells, suggesting convergent selection of CD4+ responses to CMV and Gag.

The source is an adult with HIV. The donor label of this sample is uncertain. Material: cultured CD4+ T cells from PBMCs, obtained from a patient who received antiretroviral therapy. The sample's cell subset or site label is to be understood as: CD40L-CD69- CD45RO-high memory CD4 T cells not responding to Gag peptides. The V gene is TRBV5-4 and the J gene is TRBJ2-2; TRBD1 matches 7 bases in the middle. The CDR3 protein sequence reads: CASTRDRYEAGELFF. The DNA sequence reads TGTGCCAGCACCCGGGACAGATACGAGGCCGGGGAGCTGTTTTTT.